A selection of T cell receptor beta chains follows, all from one sample in a study of CD8+ T cells in alopecia areata. Measured with immunoSEQ multiplex PCR; TCRdb has only the in-frame clones, and not every one. The data show about 210,000 clones, roughly 56% seen once. The sample was CD4+ T cells sorted from blood, taken at week 4, from a patient treated with tofacitinib. The receptors come from a human donor with alopecia areata. Each CDR3 is given with its conserved first and last residue. D genes are given only for firm matches. Expanded clones are given a class, and other clones once, few, many or no size at all.

J gene | D gene | clone size | V gene | CDR3 DNA | CDR3 protein
TRBJ2-7 | . | . | TRBV30 | TGTGCCTGGAGTGTGGGTCCCACAGGGCGGCCCGCTGGGGAGCAGTACTTC | CAWSVGPTGRPAGEQYF
TRBJ2-3 | . | . | TRBV29-1 | TGCAGCGTTGGACAGGGCTGGCGGGAAGCAACAGATACGCAGTATTTT | CSVGQGWREATDTQYF
TRBJ2-1 | . | . | TRBV7-2 | TGTGCCAGCAGCTTAGGTCGCCATAATGAGCAGTTCTTC | CASSLGRHNEQFF
TRBJ1-2 | . | . | TRBV20-1 | TGCAGTGCTAGACCAGGGCAAGGCTACACCTTC | CSARPGQGYTF
TRBJ1-1 | . | . | TRBV29-1 | TGCAGCGTTGCGTCCGGGAGCCAGGGTACTGAAGCTTTCTTT | CSVASGSQGTEAFF
TRBJ1-5 | . | . | TRBV30 | TGTGCCTGGAGCCGCAGGGACGGTCAGCCCCAGCATTTT | CAWSRRDGQPQHF
TRBJ2-7 | . | . | TRBV30 | TGTGCCTGGAATGCCGGTCTCACCTACGAGCAGTACTTC | CAWNAGLTYEQYF
TRBJ2-6 | . | . | TRBV29-1 | TGCAGCGTTGGAACTACTGGGGCCAACGTCCTGACTTTC | CSVGTTGANVLTF
TRBJ2-1 | . | . | TRBV2 | TGTGCCAGCAGTGCCTCCAGCGGCCCGGGGCAGTTCTTC | CASSASSGPGQFF
TRBJ2-1 | TRBD2 | few | TRBV10-3 | TGTGCCATCAGTGATCGAGGAGCGGGAGAGCAGTTCTTC | CAISDRGAGEQFF
TRBJ2-5 | TRBD1 | few | TRBV10-3 | TGTGCCATCAGAGGGACAGAAGAGACCCAGTACTTC | CAIRGTEETQYF
TRBJ1-2 | TRBD1 | . | TRBV4-3 | TGCGCCAGCAGCCATAAGGACAGGGCGAACTATGGCTACACCTTC | CASSHKDRANYGYTF
TRBJ2-1 | . | few | TRBV29-1 | TGCAGCGTTGAAATGAGGCTAGTAAATGAGCAGTTCTTC | CSVEMRLVNEQFF
TRBJ1-1 | . | many | TRBV6-5 | TGTGCCAGCAGTTACGTGGGGACTAGTGAAGCTTTCTTT | CASSYVGTSEAFF
TRBJ2-3 | . | . | TRBV7-6 | TGTGCCAGCGGACACCCTTTATCTACGCAGTATTTT | CASGHPLSTQYF
TRBJ2-1 | . | . | TRBV4-3 | TGCGCCAGCAGTGACGAGTATAGCTCCTACAATGAGCAGTTCTTC | CASSDEYSSYNEQFF
TRBJ2-4 | TRBD1 | . | TRBV29-1 | TGCAGCGTTAAGGGTGACAGGGGGTTGAACATTCAGTACTTC | CSVKGDRGLNIQYF
TRBJ1-2 | . | . | TRBV15 | TGTGCCACCAGCAGGAAAGCTAACTATGGCTACACCTTC | CATSRKANYGYTF
TRBJ2-7 | . | once | TRBV5-1 | TGCGCCAGCAGACGCGACGATCTCTCGGCGGTCGGCGAGCAGTACTTC | CASRRDDLSAVGEQYF
TRBJ1-2 | . | few | TRBV11-2 | TGTGCCAGCAGCACCTCATCCTACCGAGGCTACACCTTC | CASSTSSYRGYTF
TRBJ1-1 | TRBD1 | . | TRBV25-1 | TGTGCCAGCAGGGCCCGACCCTTCTCCACAGGGGCCACTGAAGCTTTCTTT | CASRARPFSTGATEAFF
TRBJ2-5 | . | . | TRBV5-1 | TGCGCCAGCAGCCAGACTAAAGAGACCCAGTACTTC | CASSQTKETQYF
TRBJ1-1 | . | . | TRBV30 | TGTGCCTGGAAAGTACACTACGGGACTGAAGCTTTCTTT | CAWKVHYGTEAFF
TRBJ1-5 | . | . | TRBV15 | TGTGCCACCGAAATGTCCCAGCATTTT | CATEMSQHF
TRBJ1-1 | . | . | TRBV30 | TGTGCCTGGAGTCCGGGGCAGAACACTGAAGCTTTCTTT | CAWSPGQNTEAFF
TRBJ1-2 | TRBD1 | . | TRBV4-3 | TGCGCCAGCAGCCAAGAAGGGGGCCGGGCCTCTTTCTTC | CASSQEGGRASFF
TRBJ2-4 | . | once | TRBV30 | TGTGCCTGGAGTGTAGACGGACGCTCCCGGCTAGGCATTCAGTACTTC | CAWSVDGRSRLGIQYF
TRBJ2-3 | TRBD2 | . | TRBV29-1 | TGCAGCCTAGCGGGGGGCACAGATACGCAGTATTTT | CSLAGGTDTQYF
TRBJ1-1 | . | . | TRBV29-1 | TGCAGCGCTGGAGACGCTGAAGCTTTCTTT | CSAGDAEAFF
TRBJ2-5 | . | . | TRBV29-1 | TGCAGCGTTGAAAGAGCGGCCAGGGGTGAGACCCAGTACTTC | CSVERAARGETQYF
TRBJ1-2 | . | . | TRBV6-6 | TGTGCCGTACAGGCTAACTATGGCTACACCTTC | CAVQANYGYTF
TRBJ1-2 | TRBD1 | once | TRBV30 | TGTGCCTGGGGGACAGGGAACTATGGCTACACCTTC | CAWGTGNYGYTF
TRBJ1-6 | TRBD1 | . | TRBV5-6 | TGTGCCAGCAGCGTCGGGACAGGGAAGAATTCACCCCTCCACTTT | CASSVGTGKNSPLHF
TRBJ2-7 | TRBD2 | many | TRBV9 | TGTGCCAGCAGCCCGGCTGTGCGGGGGGGCCCCTACGAGCAGTACTTC | CASSPAVRGGPYEQYF
TRBJ2-1 | TRBD2 | . | TRBV2 | TGTGCCAGCAGCGGGAGGGGGAATGAGCAGTTCTTC | CASSGRGNEQFF
TRBJ2-7 | TRBD1 | few | TRBV4-3 | TGCGCCAGCAGCCAACAGACAGGGAGCTCCTACGAGCAGTACTTC | CASSQQTGSSYEQYF
TRBJ2-5 | TRBD2 | few | TRBV29-1 | TGCAGCGTCCCCTCGGGCGGGGGAGAGACCCAGTACTTC | CSVPSGGGETQYF
TRBJ1-5 | TRBD1 | . | TRBV6-5 | TGTGCCAGCAACGCGCAGGGGGCTGGCAATCAGCCCCAGCATTTT | CASNAQGAGNQPQHF
TRBJ1-2 | TRBD1 | . | TRBV5-1 | TGCGCCAGCAGCTCACAGGGGGAATATGGCTACACCTTC | CASSSQGEYGYTF
TRBJ1-2 | . | few | TRBV19 | TGTGCCAGCCTCACCGGGACGGGCTATGGCTACACCTTC | CASLTGTGYGYTF